Presented here are 20 T cell receptor beta chains from one specimen sequenced in a study of shared clonotypes between healthy human individuals. Sequencing used immunoSEQ multiplex PCR; TCRdb keeps in-frame clones, though not all of them. The sample records approximately 2.3 million clones, roughly 93% being singletons. The specimen sequenced was naive CD4+ T cells from PBMCs. The subset is: CD45RA+ positively selected. Source of these receptors: a man aged 18 to 30 in good health. Some clones in this sample may be carry-over from other donors' samples.

The J gene is TRBJ2-1, the V gene TRBV28; tentatively, D is TRBD2 (5 bases). The ends were cut back, 6 bases at V and 7 bases at J, with 10 bases in the middle. Germline V lookup: CDR1 MDHEN, CDR2 SYDVKM. CDR3 length equals 12 residues. The CDR3 nucleotides are TGTGCCAGCAGCGGGAACCCGAATGAGCAGTTCTTC. Amino acid sequence: CASSGNPNEQFF.

This chain links TRBV7-2 with TRBJ2-7, with a weak D call TRBD2 (6 bases). The germline V gene encodes CDR1 SGHTA and CDR2 FQGNSA. The CDR3 covers 14 residues. V was shortened by 0 bases and J by 3 bases, with 9 bases between the two germline ends. CDR3 in amino acids: CASSLAVGGYEQYF. The CDR3 DNA is TGTGCCAGCAGCTTAGCGGTGGGAGGCTACGAGCAGTACTTC.

V usage is TRBV28 and J usage is TRBJ2-3; D may match TRBD1 or TRBD2 (5 bases each). The CDR3 covers 14 residues. Germline CDR1 reads MDHEN; CDR2 reads SYDVKM. The V and J ends lost 10 bases and 2 bases respectively, with 16 bases between them. Here the CDR3 DNA reads TGTGCCATCGAAGGGACCATTTCCACAGATACGCAGTATTTT. Its protein product is CAIEGTISTDTQYF.

This chain links TRBV7-8 with TRBJ2-5, with TRBD1 matching 9 bases. V gave up 5 bases and J gave up 4 bases; unmatched junction bases: 5. The CDR3 is 14 amino acids. Germline V CDR1 and CDR2: SGHVS, FQNEAQ. The CDR3 coding sequence is TGTGCCAGCAGCCCGACGGGACAGGGAGAGACCCAGTACTTC. It is translated as CASSPTGQGETQYF.

The CDR3 spells CASSFTSGIDTQYF. The CDR3 DNA reads as TGTGCCAGCAGCTTTACTAGCGGGATCGATACGCAGTATTTT. This chain joins TRBV11-1 and TRBJ2-3, with 10 bases lining up with TRBD2. Germline loops: CDR1 SGHAT, CDR2 FQDESV (reference sequence). The CDR3 sequence is 14 residues long. V lost 3 bases and J lost 6; bases outside the gene matches: 3.

The chain combines TRBV5-1 with TRBJ2-3, with D perhaps TRBD2 (6 bases). V was shortened by 1 base and J by 0 bases, with 12 bases between the two germline ends. Germline assignment: CDR1 SGHRS and CDR2 YFSETQ. CDR3 size: 16 residues. The CDR3 coding sequence is TGCGCCAGCAGCTTGTCTGGCGGGATTAGCACAGATACGCAGTATTTT. Protein sequence: CASSLSGGISTDTQYF.

The V gene is TRBV4-2, the J gene TRBJ2-3; TRBD2 matches 9 bases. The junction had 6 bases not matched to a gene; V was cut back by 0 bases and J by 5 bases. Looked up from germline, CDR1 is LGHNA and CDR2 is YNFKEQ. This CDR3 region has 16 residues. The CDR3 here is CASSQEGGRAKDTQYF. The CDR3 DNA is TGTGCCAGCAGCCAAGAGGGCGGGAGGGCCAAAGATACGCAGTATTTT.

This chain links TRBV9 with TRBJ2-1; TRBD2 is a possible D gene (6 bases). This CDR3 has 16 residues. Per the germline V gene, CDR1 is SGDLS and CDR2 is YYNGEE. The V end lost 3 bases, the J end lost 0 bases, and 13 bases lay between the germline ends. CDR3 nucleotide sequence: TGTGCCAGCAGCGCCGGGGACTCCAGCTCCTACAATGAGCAGTTCTTC. This codes for CASSAGDSSSYNEQFF.

With respect to this clone: The same CDR3 is also encoded by other DNA sequences in this sample. CDR3 amino acids: CASSLFGTGANTEAFF. CDR3 nucleotides: TGTGCCAGCAGTTTATTCGGGACAGGGGCAAACACTGAAGCTTTCTTT. The rearrangement links TRBV27 to TRBJ1-1; 10 nucleotides line up with TRBD1. Germline CDR1 and CDR2: MNHEY and SMNVEV (reference sequence). This CDR3 is 16 amino acids long. J gave up 2 bases and V 1 base, and 4 bases lay outside the gene matches.

This sequence joins TRBV2 and TRBJ2-2; D gene unclear. V was cut by 7 bases and J by 5 bases, with 11 bases left in between. Germline CDR1 reads SNHLY; CDR2 reads FYNNEI. There are 13 residues in the CDR3. Here the CDR3 reads CASNPGSTGELFF. CDR3 DNA sequence: TGTGCCAGCAACCCAGGTTCAACCGGGGAGCTGTTTTTT.

The chain is built from TRBV7-9 and TRBJ2-7; TRBD1 aligns across 11 bases. V gave up 4 bases and J gave up 2 bases; unmatched junction bases: 7. Germline-derived CDR1 and CDR2 are SEHNR and FQNEAQ (reference sequence). The CDR3 sequence is 16 residues long. The CDR3 spells CASSSSPGQGAYEQYF. The CDR3 coding sequence is TGTGCCAGCAGCTCGTCGCCGGGACAGGGGGCCTACGAGCAGTACTTC.

CDR3 nucleotides: TGCGCCAGCAGCCACCCCGGGACAGGACTACGCGAGCAGTACTTC. Amino acid sequence: CASSHPGTGLREQYF. The chain recombines TRBV4-1 with TRBJ2-7; 8 nucleotides match TRBD1. J was trimmed by 6 bases and V by 3 bases; bases with no gene match: 10. Germline lookup yields CDR1 MGHRA and CDR2 YSYEKL. This CDR3 region has 15 residues.

The rearrangement joins TRBV4-2 to TRBJ2-3; a weak D match, TRBD2 (6 bases). The germline CDR1 and CDR2 sequences are LGHNA and YNFKEQ. The CDR3 covers 16 residues. The V gene lost 0 bases and the J gene lost 0 bases, with 10 bases spanning the gap. The CDR3 coding sequence is TGTGCCAGCAGCCAAGATCCGGGGACTAGCACAGATACGCAGTATTTT. It is translated as CASSQDPGTSTDTQYF.

The chain carries TRBV18 and TRBJ1-5, with no clear D. V was cut by 3 bases and J by 4 bases, with 10 bases left in between. This CDR3 has 14 amino acids. Germline assignment: CDR1 KGHSH and CDR2 LQKENI. The CDR3 protein is CASSPVAVNQPQHF. The DNA of the CDR3 is TGTGCCAGCTCACCCGTTGCAGTTAATCAGCCCCAGCATTTT.

The genes are TRBV7-9 and TRBJ2-3; TRBD2 agrees at 8 bases. This CDR3 spans 14 amino acids. V gave up 5 bases and J gave up 6 bases; unmatched junction bases: 7. The germline gives CDR1 SEHNR, CDR2 FQNEAQ (reference sequence). The CDR3 spells CASSPPGGRDTQYF. The CDR3 bases are TGTGCCAGCAGCCCACCGGGCGGGAGGGATACGCAGTATTTT.

J is TRBJ1-4 and V is TRBV28; D is uncertain. Germline V gives CDR1 MDHEN, CDR2 SYDVKM. V was pared by 6 bases and J by 8 bases, with 10 bases between. This CDR3 is built from 12 residues. The DNA for the CDR3 is TGTGCCAGCAGCCAAACCAGAGAAAAACTGTTTTTT. Its protein is CASSQTREKLFF.

The chain links TRBV19 to TRBJ2-4; TRBD2 matches 9 bases. This CDR3 comprises 15 residues. Trimming at V came to 7 bases and at J to 0 bases, leaving 4 bases not matched to a gene. Per the germline V gene, CDR1 is LNHDA and CDR2 is SQIVND (reference sequence). In nucleotides, the CDR3 is TGTGCCAGTACCCCTAGCGGGGTAGCCAAAAACATTCAGTACTTC. Protein product: CASTPSGVAKNIQYF.

The chain has TRBV7-8 and TRBJ2-7, with D uncertain. CDR3 size: 13 residues. The V gene's germline CDR1 is SGHVS and CDR2 FQNEAQ. V lost 2 bases, J lost 6 bases, and 11 bases lay in between. This CDR3 is CASSLQGLGEQYF. In DNA, the CDR3 is TGTGCCAGCAGCTTACAAGGGTTGGGCGAGCAGTACTTC.

The table lists this clone with a count of one. V gene TRBV27 combines with J gene TRBJ2-2; D perhaps matches TRBD2 (6 bases). The CDR3 loop spans 14 amino acids. Trimming cost V 5 bases and J 6 bases, with 13 bases left between them. Per the germline V gene, CDR1 is MNHEY and CDR2 is SMNVEV (reference sequence). CDR3 residues: CASSTRRAPGELFF. In DNA, the CDR3 is TGTGCCAGCAGTACCCGGAGGGCCCCCGGGGAGCTGTTTTTT.

The rearrangement links TRBV30 to TRBJ2-1; 9 bases map to TRBD2. Germline V gene sequence: CDR1 GTSNPN, CDR2 SVGIG (reference sequence). Trimming cost V 3 bases and J 7 bases; bases outside gene matches: 7. The CDR3 runs to 14 residues. CDR3 region: CAWRLAGRDNEQFF. In DNA form, the CDR3 reads TGTGCCTGGAGGCTAGCGGGACGCGATAATGAGCAGTTCTTC. Using reference TRBV30 and TRBJ2-1 for the parts outside the CDR3, the full variable domain is SQTIHQWPATLVQPVGSPLSLECTVEGTSNPNLYWYRQAAGRGLQLLFYSVGIGQISSEVPQNLSASRPQDRQFILSSKKLLLSDSGFYLCAWRLAGRDNEQFFGPGTRLTVL.